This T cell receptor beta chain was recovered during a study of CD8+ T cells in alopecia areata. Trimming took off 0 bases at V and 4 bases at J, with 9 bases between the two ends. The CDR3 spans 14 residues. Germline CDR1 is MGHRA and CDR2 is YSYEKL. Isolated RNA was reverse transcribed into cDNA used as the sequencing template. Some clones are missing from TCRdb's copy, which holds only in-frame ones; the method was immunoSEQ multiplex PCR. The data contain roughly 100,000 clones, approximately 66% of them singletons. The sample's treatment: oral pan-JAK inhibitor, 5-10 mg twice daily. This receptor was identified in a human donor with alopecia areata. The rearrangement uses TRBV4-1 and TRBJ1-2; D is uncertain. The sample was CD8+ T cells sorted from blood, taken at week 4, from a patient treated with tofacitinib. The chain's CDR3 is CASSQDSNSYGYTF. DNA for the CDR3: TGCGCCAGCAGCCAAGACAGCAACTCCTATGGCTACACCTTC.